This T cell receptor beta chain was identified during a study of somatic mutations in cytotoxic T cells in rheumatoid arthritis. Profiling relied on immunoSEQ multiplex PCR, and the TCRdb table lists in-frame clones only, not all of them. Of under 11,000 clones listed, 70% to 90% are singletons. Study-wide points: Antigen specificity of the expanded CD8+ clones was not determined.

About this clone: The antigen remains unidentified.

CDR1 is SEHNR and CDR2 is FQNEAQ in the germline V gene (reference sequence). The CDR3 has 15 residues. V gave up 4 bases and J gave up 3 bases; unmatched junction bases: 7. Sequencing input: CD8+ T cells sorted from blood. The genes are TRBV7-9 and TRBJ1-2; 8 nucleotides match TRBD1. The sequence derives from an adult with rheumatoid arthritis. The CDR3 nucleotides read TGTGCCAGCAGCTCCTCTCAGGGGGCGGACTATGGCTACACCTTC. It codes for CASSSSQGADYGYTF.